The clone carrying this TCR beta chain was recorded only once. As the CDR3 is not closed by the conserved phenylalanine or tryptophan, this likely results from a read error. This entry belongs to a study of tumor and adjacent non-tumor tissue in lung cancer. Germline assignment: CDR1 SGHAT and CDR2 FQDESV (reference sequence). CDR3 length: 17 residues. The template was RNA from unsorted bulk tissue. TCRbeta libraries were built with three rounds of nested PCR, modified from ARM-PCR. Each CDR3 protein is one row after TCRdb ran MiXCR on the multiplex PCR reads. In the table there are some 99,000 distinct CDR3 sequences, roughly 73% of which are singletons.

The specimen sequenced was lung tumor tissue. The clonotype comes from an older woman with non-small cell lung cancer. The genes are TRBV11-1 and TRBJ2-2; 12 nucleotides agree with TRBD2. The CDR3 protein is CATSPRLAGESTWELFP. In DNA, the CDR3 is TGTGCCACCAGCCCGCGACTAGCGGGAGAATCCACCTGGGAGCTGTTTCCC.